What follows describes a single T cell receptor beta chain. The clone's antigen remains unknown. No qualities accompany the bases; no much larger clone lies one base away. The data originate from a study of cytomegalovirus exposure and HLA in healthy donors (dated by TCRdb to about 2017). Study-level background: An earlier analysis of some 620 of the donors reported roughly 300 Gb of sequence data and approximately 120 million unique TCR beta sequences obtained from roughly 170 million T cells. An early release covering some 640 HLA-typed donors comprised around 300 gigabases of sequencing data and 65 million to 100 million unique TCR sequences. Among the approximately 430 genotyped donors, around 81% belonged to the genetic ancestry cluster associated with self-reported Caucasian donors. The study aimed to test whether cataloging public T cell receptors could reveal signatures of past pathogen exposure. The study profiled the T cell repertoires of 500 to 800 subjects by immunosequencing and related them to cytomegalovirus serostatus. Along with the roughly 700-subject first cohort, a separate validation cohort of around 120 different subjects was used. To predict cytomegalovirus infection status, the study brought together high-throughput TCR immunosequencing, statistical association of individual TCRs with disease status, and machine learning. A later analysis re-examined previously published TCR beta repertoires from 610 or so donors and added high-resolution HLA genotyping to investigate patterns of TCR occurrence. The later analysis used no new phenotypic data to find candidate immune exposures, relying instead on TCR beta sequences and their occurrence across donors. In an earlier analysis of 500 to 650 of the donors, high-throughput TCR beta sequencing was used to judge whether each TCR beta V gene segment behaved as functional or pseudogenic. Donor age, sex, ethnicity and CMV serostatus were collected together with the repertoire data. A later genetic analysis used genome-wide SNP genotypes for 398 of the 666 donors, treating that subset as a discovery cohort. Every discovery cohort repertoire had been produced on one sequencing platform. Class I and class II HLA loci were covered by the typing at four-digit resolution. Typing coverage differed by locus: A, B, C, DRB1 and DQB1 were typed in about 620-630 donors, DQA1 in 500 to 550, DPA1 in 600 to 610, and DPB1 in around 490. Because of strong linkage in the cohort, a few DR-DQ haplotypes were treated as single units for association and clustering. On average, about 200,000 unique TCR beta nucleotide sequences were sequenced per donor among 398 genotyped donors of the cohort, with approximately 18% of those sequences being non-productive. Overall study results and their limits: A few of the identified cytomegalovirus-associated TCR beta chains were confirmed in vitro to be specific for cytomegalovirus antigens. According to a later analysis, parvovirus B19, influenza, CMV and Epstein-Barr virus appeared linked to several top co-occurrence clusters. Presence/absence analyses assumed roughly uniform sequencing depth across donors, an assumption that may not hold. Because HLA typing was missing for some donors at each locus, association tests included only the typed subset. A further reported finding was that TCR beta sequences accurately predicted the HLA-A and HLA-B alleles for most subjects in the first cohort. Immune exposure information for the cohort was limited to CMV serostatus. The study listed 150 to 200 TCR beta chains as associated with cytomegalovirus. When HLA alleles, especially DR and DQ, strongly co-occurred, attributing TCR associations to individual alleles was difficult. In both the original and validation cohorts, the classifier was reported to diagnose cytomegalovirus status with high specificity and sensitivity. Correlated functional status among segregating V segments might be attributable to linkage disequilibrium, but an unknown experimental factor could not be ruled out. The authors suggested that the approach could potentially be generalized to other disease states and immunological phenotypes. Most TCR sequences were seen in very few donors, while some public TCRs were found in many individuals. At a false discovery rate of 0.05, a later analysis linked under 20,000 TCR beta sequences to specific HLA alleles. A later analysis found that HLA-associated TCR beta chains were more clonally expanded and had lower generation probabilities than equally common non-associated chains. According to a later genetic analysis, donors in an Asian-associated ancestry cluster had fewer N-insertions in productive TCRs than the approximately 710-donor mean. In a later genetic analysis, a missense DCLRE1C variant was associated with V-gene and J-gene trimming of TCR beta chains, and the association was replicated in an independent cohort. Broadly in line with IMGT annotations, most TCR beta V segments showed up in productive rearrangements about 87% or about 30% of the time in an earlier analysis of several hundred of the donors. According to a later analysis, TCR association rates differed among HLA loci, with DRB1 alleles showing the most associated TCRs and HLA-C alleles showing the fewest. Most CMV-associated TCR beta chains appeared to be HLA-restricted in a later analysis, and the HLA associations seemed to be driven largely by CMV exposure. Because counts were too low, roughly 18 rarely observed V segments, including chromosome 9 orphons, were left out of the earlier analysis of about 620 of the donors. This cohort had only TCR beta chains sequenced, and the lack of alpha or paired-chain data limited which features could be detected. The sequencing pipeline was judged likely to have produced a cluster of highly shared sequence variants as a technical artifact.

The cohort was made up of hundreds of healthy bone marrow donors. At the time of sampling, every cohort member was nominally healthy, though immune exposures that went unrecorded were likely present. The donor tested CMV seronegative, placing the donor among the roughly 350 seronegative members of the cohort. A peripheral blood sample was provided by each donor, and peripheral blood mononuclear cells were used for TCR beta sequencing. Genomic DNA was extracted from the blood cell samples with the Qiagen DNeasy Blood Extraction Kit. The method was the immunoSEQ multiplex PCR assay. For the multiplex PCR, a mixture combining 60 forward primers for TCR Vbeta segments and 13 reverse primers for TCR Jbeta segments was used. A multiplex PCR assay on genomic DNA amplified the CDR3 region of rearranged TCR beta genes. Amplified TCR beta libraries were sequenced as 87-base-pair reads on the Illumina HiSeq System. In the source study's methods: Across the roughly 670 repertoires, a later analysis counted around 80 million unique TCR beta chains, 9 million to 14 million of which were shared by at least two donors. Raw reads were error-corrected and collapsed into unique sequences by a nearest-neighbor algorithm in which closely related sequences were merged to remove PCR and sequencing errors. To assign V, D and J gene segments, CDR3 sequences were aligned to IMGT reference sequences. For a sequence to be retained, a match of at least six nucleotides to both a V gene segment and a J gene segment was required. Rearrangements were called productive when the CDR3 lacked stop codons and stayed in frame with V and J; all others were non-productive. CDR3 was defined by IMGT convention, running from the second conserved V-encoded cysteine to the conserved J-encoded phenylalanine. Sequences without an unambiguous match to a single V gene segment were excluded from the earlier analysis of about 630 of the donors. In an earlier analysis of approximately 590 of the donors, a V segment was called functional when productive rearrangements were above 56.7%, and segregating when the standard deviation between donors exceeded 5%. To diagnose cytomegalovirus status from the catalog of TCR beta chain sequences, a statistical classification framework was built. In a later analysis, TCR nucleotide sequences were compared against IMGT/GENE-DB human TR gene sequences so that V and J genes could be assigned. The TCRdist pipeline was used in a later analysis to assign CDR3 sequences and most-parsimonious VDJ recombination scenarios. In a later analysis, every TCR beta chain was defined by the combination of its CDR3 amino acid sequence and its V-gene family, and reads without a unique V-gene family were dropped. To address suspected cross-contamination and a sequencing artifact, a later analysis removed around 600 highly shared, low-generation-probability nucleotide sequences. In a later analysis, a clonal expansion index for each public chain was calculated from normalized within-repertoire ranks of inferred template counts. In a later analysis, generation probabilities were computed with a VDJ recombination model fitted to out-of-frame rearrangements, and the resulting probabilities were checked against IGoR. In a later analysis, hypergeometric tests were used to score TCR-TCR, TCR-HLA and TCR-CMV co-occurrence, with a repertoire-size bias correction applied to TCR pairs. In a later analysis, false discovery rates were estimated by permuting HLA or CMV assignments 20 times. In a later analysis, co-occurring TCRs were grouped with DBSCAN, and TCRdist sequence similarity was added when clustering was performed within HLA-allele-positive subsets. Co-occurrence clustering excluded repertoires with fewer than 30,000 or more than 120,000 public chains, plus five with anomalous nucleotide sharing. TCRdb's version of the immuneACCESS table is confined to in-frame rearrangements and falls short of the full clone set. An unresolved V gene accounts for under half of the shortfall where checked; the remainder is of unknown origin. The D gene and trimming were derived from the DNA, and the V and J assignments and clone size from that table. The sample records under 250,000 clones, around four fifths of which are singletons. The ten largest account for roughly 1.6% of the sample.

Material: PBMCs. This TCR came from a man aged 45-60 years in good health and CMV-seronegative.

The CDR3 protein is CASSMTSGSGDTQYF. The DNA reads TGTGCCAGCAGTATGACTAGCGGGAGCGGAGATACGCAGTATTTT. The rearranged segments are TRBV6-1 and TRBJ2-3, with TRBD2 matching 12 junction bases. In the germline V gene, CDR1 corresponds to MNHNS and CDR2 to SASEGT. Measured from the cysteine to the phenylalanine, the CDR3 is 15 residues long. Left in the record is the CDR3 DNA by itself, 45 bases read in frame from the first base. After removal of 5 bases from V and 5 bases from J, the junction retains 5 bases not matched to a gene.